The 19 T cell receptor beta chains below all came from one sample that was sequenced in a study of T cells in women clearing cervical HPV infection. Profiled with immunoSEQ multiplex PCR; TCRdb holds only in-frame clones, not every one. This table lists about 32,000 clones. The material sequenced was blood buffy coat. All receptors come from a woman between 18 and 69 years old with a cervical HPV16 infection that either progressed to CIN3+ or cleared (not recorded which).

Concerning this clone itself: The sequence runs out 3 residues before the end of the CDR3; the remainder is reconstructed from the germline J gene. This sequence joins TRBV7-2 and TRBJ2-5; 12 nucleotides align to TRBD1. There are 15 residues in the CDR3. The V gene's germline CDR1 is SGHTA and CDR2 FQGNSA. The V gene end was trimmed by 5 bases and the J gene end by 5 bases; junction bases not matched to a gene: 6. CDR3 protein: CASSPGGQGAETQYF. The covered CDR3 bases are TGTGCCAGCAGCCCGGGGGGACAGGGGGCGGAGACC.

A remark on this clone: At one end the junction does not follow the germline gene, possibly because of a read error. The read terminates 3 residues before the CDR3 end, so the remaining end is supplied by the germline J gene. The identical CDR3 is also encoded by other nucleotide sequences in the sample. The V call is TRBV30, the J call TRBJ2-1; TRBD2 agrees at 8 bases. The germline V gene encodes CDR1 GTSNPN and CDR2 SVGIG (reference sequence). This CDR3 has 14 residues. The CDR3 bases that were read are TGTGCATGGAGTGCTGGACTGGCGGGGGGTGAG. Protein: CAWSAGLAGGE. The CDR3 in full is CAWSAGLAGGEQFF. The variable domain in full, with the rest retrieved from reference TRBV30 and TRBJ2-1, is SQTIHQWPATLVQPVGSPLSLECTVEGTSNPNLYWYRQAAGRGLQLLFYSVGIGQISSEVPQNLSASRPQDRQFILSSKKLLLSDSGFYLCAWSAGLAGGEQFFGPGTRLTVL.

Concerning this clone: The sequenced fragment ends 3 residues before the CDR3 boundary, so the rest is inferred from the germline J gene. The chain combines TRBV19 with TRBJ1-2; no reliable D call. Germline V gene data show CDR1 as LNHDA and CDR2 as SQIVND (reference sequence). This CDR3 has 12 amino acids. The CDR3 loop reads CASLGDANIYTF. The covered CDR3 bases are TGTGCCAGCCTAGGAGATGCAAACATC. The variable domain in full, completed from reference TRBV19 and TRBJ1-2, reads DGGITQSPKYLFRKEGQNVTLSCEQNLNHDAMYWYRQDPGQGLRLIYYSQIVNDFQKGDIAEGYSVSREKKESFPLTVTSAQKNPTAFYLCASLGDANIYTFGSGTRLTVV.

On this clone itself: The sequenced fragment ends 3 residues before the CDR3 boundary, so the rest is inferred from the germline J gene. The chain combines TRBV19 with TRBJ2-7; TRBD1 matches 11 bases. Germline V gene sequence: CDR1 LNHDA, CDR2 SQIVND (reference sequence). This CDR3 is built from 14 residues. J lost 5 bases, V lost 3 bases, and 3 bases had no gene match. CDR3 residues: CASSIGQGADEQYF. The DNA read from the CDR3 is TGTGCCAGTAGTATCGGACAGGGGGCGGACGAG.

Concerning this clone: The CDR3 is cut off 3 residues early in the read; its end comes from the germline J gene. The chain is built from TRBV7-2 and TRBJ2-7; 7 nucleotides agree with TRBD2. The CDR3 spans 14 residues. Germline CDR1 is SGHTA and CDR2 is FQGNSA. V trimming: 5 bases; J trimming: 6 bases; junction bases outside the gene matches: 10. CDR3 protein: CASSPRTGGGEQYF. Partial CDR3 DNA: TGTGCCAGCAGCCCTCGGACGGGCGGGGGCGAG.

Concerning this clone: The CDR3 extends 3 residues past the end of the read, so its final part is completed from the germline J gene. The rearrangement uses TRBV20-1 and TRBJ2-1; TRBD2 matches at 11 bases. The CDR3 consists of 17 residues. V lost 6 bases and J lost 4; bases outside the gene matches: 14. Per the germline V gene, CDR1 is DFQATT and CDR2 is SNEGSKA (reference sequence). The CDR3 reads CSAHLTSGATLYNEQFF. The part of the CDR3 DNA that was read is TGCAGTGCCCATCTGACTAGCGGGGCAACTTTATACAATGAG.

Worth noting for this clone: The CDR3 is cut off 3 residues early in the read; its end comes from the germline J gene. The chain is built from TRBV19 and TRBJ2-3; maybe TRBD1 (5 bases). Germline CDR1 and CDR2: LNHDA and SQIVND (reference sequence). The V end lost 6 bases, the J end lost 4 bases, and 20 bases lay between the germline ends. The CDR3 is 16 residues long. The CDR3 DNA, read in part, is TGTGCCAGTAGCTATACGTCTGGGGCGACCGCAGATACG. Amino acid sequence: CASSYTSGATADT. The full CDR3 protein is CASSYTSGATADTQYF. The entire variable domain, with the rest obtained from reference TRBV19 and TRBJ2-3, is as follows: DGGITQSPKYLFRKEGQNVTLSCEQNLNHDAMYWYRQDPGQGLRLIYYSQIVNDFQKGDIAEGYSVSREKKESFPLTVTSAQKNPTAFYLCASSYTSGATADTQYFGPGTRLTVL.

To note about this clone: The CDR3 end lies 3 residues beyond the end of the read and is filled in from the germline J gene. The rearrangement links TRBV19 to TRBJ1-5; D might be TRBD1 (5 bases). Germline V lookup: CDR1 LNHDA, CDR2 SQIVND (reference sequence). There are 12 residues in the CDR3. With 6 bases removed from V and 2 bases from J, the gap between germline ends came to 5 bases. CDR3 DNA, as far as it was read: TGTGCCAGTAGACAGGGCAATCAGCCC. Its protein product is CASRQGNQP. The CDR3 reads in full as CASRQGNQPQHF.

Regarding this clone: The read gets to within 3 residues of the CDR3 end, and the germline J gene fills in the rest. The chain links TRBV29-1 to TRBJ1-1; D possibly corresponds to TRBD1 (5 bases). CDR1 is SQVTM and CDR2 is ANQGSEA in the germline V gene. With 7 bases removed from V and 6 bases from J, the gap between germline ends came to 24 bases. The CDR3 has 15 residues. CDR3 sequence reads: CSADSTEGRFAEAFF. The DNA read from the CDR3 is TGCAGCGCCGACTCGACAGAGGGTAGGTTCGCTGAA. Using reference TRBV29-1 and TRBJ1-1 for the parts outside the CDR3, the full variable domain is SAVISQKPSRDICQRGTSLTIQCQVDSQVTMMFWYRQQPGQSLTLIATANQGSEATYESGFVIDKFPISRPNLTFSTLTVSNMSPEDSSIYLCSADSTEGRFAEAFFGQGTRLTVV.

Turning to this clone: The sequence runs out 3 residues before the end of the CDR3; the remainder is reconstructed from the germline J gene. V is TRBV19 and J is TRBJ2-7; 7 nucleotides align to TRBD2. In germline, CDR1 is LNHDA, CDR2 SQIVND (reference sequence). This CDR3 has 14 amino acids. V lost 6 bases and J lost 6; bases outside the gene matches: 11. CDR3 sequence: CASSLGGRASEQYF. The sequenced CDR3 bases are TGTGCCAGTAGCCTCGGCGGGAGAGCGTCCGAG.

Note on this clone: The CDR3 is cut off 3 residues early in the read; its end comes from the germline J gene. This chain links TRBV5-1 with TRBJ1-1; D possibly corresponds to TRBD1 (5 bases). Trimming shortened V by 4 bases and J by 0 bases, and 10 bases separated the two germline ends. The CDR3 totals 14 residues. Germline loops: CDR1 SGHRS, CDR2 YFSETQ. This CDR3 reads CASSPGLLNTEAFF. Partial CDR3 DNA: TGCGCCAGCAGCCCGGGACTCCTGAACACTGAA.

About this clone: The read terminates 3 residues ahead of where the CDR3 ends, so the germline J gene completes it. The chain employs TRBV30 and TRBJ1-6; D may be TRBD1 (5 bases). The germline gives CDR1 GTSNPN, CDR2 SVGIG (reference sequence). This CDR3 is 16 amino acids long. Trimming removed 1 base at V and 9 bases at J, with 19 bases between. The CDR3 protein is CAWSGIGITGGSPLHF. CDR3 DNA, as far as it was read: TGTGCCTGGAGTGGGATCGGAATCACGGGGGGTTCACCC.

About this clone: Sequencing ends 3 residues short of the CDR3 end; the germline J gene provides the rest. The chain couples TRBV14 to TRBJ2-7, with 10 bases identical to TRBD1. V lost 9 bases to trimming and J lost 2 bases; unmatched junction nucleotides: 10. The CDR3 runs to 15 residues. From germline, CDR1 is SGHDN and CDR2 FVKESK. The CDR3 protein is CASSKDRGLTYEQYF. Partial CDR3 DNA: TGTGCCAGTTCCAAGGACAGGGGGTTGACCTACGAG. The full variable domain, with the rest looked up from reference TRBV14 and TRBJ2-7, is EAGVTQFPSHSVIEKGQTVTLRCDPISGHDNLYWYRRVMGKEIKFLLHFVKESKQDESGMPNNRFLAERTGGTYSTLKVQPAELEDSGVYFCASSKDRGLTYEQYFGPGTRLTVT.

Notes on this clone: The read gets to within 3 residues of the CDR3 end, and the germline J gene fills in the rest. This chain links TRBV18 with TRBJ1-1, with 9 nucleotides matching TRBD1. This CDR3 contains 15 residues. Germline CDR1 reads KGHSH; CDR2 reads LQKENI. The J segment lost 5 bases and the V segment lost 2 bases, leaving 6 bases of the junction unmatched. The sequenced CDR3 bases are TGTGCCAGCTCACCAGATTTGGACAGGGGAACTGAA. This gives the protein CASSPDLDRGTE. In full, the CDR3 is CASSPDLDRGTEAFF.

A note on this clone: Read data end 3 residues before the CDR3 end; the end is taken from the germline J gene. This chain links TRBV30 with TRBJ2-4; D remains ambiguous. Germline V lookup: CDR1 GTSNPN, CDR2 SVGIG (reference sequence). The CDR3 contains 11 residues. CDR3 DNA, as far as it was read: TGTGCCTGGAGTGTCCAGTATGGT. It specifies CAWSVQYG. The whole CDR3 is CAWSVQYGQYF.

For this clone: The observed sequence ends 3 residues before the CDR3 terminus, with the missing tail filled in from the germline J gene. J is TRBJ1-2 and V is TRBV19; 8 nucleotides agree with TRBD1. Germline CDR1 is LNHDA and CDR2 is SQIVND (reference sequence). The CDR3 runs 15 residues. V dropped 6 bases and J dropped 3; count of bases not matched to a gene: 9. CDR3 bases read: TGTGCCAGTAGGGCCCTACAGGGGGGCCACTATGGC. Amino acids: CASRALQGGHYG. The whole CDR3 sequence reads CASRALQGGHYGYTF.

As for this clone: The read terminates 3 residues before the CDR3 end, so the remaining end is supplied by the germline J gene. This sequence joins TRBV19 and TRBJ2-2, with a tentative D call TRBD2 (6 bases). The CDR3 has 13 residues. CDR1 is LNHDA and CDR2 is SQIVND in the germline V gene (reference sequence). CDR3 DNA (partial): TGTGCCAGTAGTACGGGGGAAGGATCACCG. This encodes CASSTGEGSP. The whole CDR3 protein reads CASSTGEGSPLFF. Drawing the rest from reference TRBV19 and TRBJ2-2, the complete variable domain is DGGITQSPKYLFRKEGQNVTLSCEQNLNHDAMYWYRQDPGQGLRLIYYSQIVNDFQKGDIAEGYSVSREKKESFPLTVTSAQKNPTAFYLCASSTGEGSPLFFGEGSRLTVL.

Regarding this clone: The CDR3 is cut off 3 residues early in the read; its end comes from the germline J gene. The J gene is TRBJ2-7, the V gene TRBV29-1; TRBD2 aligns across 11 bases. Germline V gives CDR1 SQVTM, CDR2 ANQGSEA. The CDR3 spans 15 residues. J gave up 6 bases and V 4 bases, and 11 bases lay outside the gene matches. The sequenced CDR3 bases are TGCAGCGTTGGCTCCGGGACTAGCGGTTCGACCGAG. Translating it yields CSVGSGTSGSTE. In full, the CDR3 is CSVGSGTSGSTEQYF.

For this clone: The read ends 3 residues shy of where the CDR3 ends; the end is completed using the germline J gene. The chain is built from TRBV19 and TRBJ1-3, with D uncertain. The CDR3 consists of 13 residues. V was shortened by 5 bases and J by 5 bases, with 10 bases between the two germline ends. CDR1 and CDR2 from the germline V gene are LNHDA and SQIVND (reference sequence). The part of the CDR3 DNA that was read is TGTGCCAGTAGTTCACAGACTAGAAACACC. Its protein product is CASSSQTRNT. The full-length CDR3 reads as CASSSQTRNTIYF.